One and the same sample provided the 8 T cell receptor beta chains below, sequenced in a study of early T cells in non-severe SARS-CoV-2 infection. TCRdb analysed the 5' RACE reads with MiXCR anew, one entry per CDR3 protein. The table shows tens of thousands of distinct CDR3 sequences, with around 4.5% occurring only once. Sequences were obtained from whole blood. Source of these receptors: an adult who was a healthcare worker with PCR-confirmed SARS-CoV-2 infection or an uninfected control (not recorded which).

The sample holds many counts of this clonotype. The CDR3 DNA is TGTGCCAGCAGCCAAGGGCTCACAGATACGCAGTATTTT. This sequence encodes CASSQGLTDTQYF. V and J are TRBV3-1 and TRBJ2-3, with D uncertain. Trimming left V 1 base short and J 2 bases short, with 4 bases between. The CDR3 is made up of 13 amino acids. Germline V gives CDR1 LGHDT, CDR2 YNNKEL (reference sequence).

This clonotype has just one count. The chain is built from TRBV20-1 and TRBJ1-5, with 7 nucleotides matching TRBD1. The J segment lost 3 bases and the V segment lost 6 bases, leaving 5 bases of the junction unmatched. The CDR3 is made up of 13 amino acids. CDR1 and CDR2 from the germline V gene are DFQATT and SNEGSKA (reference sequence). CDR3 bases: TGCAGTGCCGCAGGGGGGCCCAATCAGCCCCAGCATTTT. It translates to CSAAGGPNQPQHF.

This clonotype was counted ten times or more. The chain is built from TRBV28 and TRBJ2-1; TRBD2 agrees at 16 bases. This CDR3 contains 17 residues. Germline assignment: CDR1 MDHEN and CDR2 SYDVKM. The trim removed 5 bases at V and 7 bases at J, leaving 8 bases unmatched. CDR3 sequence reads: CASSGAPGLAGGNEQFF. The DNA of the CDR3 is TGTGCCAGCAGTGGGGCCCCGGGACTAGCGGGAGGGAATGAGCAGTTCTTC.

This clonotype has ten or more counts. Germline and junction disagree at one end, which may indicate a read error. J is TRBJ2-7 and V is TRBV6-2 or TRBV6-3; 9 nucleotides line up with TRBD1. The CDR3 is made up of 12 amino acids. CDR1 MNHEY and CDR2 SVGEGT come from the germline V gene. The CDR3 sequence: CATSRRGDRVDF. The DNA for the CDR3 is TGTGCCACCTCCCGACGGGGGGACAGGGTGGACTTC.

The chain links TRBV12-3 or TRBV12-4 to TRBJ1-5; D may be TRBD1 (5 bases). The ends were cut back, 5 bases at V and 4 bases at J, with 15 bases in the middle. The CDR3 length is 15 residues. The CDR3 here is CASSPTGGGNQPQHF. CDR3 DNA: TGTGCCAGCAGTCCCACGGGGGGAGGTAATCAGCCCCAGCATTTT.

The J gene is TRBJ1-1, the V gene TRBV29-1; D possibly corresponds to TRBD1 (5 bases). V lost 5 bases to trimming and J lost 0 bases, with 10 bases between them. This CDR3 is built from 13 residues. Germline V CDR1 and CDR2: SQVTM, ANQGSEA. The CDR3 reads CSVLKGLNTEAFF. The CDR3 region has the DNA TGCAGCGTTCTTAAGGGGCTGAACACTGAAGCTTTCTTT. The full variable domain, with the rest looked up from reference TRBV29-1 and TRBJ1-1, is SAVISQKPSRDICQRGTSLTIQCQVDSQVTMMFWYRQQPGQSLTLIATANQGSEATYESGFVIDKFPISRPNLTFSTLTVSNMSPEDSSIYLCSVLKGLNTEAFFGQGTRLTVV.

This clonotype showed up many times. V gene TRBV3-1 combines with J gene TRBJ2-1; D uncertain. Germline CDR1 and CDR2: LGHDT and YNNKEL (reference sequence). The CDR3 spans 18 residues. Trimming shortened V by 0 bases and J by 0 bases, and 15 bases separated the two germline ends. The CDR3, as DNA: TGTGCCAGCAGCCAAGACGGCCTAGGCGCCGGCTCCTACAATGAGCAGTTCTTC. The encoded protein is CASSQDGLGAGSYNEQFF.

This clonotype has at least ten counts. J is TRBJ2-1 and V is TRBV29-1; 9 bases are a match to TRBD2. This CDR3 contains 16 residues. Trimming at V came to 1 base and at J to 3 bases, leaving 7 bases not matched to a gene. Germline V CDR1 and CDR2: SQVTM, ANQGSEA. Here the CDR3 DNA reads TGCAGCGTTGAAGGCGTCGCTAGCGGGATCTACAATGAGCAGTTCTTC. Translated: CSVEGVASGIYNEQFF.